A selection of T cell receptor beta chains follows, all from one sample in a study of shared clonotypes between healthy human individuals. The data were produced by immunoSEQ multiplex PCR, yet TCRdb's version contains in-frame clones alone and is incomplete. The sample records about 2 million clones, about 95% being singletons. Sequencing was performed on naive CD8+ T cells sorted from blood. The source of these receptors is a man aged 18 to 30 in good health. The CDR3 runs from the conserved cysteine through the conserved F or W. A D gene is named only where the DNA matches it firmly.

D gene	V gene	J gene	CDR3 protein	CDR3 DNA
TRBD1	TRBV7-6	TRBJ1-1	CASSPGTAMNTEAFF	TGTGCCAGCAGCCCGGGGACAGCCATGAACACTGAAGCTTTCTTT
.	TRBV29-1	TRBJ1-1	CSVFRNTEAFF	TGCAGCGTTTTCCGGAACACTGAAGCTTTCTTT
.	TRBV6-1	TRBJ1-1	CASSERTGMFTEAFF	TGTGCCAGCAGTGAACGTACAGGGATGTTCACTGAAGCTTTCTTT
.	TRBV27	TRBJ2-7	CASSLSQQGLAVYEQYF	TGTGCCAGCAGTTTATCCCAGCAGGGGCTGGCGGTCTACGAGCAGTACTTC
.	TRBV5-1	TRBJ2-5	CASSLSTGSPLDF	TGCGCCAGCAGCTTATCGACAGGATCGCCTCTGGACTTC
.	TRBV10-3	TRBJ1-1	CAIIGQGYTEAFF	TGTGCCATCATAGGTCAGGGGTACACTGAAGCTTTCTTT
TRBD1	TRBV11-2	TRBJ2-7	CASSPGTGEYEQYF	TGTGCCAGCAGCCCCGGGACAGGGGAGTACGAGCAGTACTTC
.	TRBV10-1	TRBJ1-1	CASRGIQGLSAEAFF	TGCGCCAGCAGAGGAATCCAGGGGCTGAGTGCTGAAGCTTTCTTT
.	TRBV7-9	TRBJ2-1	CASSVPGSYNEQFF	TGTGCCAGCAGCGTACCGGGATCGTACAATGAGCAGTTCTTC
TRBD2	TRBV11-2	TRBJ2-3	CASSLVEPGGTWDTQYF	TGTGCCAGCAGCTTAGTGGAACCGGGAGGGACTTGGGATACGCAGTATTTT
.	TRBV27	TRBJ1-1	CASSLGVRGTEAFF	TGTGCCAGCAGTTTGGGGGTGAGGGGGACTGAAGCTTTCTTT
TRBD2	TRBV27	TRBJ2-1	CASSFGTSGGAPYNEQFF	TGTGCCAGCAGTTTCGGGACTAGCGGGGGGGCCCCCTACAATGAGCAGTTCTTC
.	TRBV7-9	TRBJ1-1	CASSSTGLYTEAFF	TGTGCCAGCAGCTCTACAGGGTTGTACACTGAAGCTTTCTTT